This TCR beta chain stems from a study of PD-1 blockade in mismatch repair-deficient tumors. Trimming pared 4 bases from V and 5 bases from J, leaving 14 bases between. The V gene's germline CDR1 is LNHNV and CDR2 YYDKDF (reference sequence). The CDR3 totals 15 residues. Clones were sequenced by immunoSEQ multiplex PCR, and TCRdb holds only the in-frame ones, with some missing. Of approximately 9,400 clones in the sample, roughly 85% were seen once. The sequence was obtained from an adult with mismatch repair-deficient cancer. The V and J genes are TRBV15 and TRBJ1-4; D is perhaps TRBD1 (6 bases). The specimen comprised PBMCs, sampled approximately 49 weeks after starting pembrolizumab. The CDR3 nucleotides read TGTGCCACCAGCACCTATACAGGGTCCAATGAAAAACTGTTTTTT. Protein product: CATSTYTGSNEKLFF. Drawing the rest from reference TRBV15 and TRBJ1-4, the complete variable domain is DAMVIQNPRYQVTQFGKPVTLSCSQTLNHNVMYWYQQKSSQAPKLLFHYYDKDFNNEADTPDNFQSRRPNTSFCFLDIRSPGLGDTAMYLCATSTYTGSNEKLFFGSGTQLSVL.